This entry is about one T cell receptor beta chain. This sample was taken from a study of TIL therapy for anti-PD-1-resistant metastatic lung cancer. Study in general: Tumors were harvested before any PD-1/PD-L1 blockade. Patients had a median age of 54 years (range about 35-80).

The immunoSEQ assay was v3. Measured with immunoSEQ multiplex PCR; TCRdb has only the in-frame clones, and not every one. The data hold roughly 60,000 clones, with over 70% observed a single time. The time point: pre-treatment sample, taken before nivolumab and TIL therapy. The source is a person between 25 and 79 years old with non-small cell lung cancer. The material sequenced was blood, taken at baseline.

The CDR3 nucleotides read TGTGCCAGCACTGGACAGGCAGGCGCTTCCTACGAGCAGTACTTC. It specifies CASTGQAGASYEQYF. The rearrangement joins TRBV6-1 to TRBJ2-5, with TRBD1 identical over 7 bases. The DNA end lines up better with TRBJ2-7; the J call may be wrong. The CDR3 has 15 amino acids. Germline V lookup: CDR1 MNHNS, CDR2 SASEGT.